The present T cell receptor beta chain was sequenced within a study of Graves' ophthalmopathy and Graves' hyperthyroidism. The CDR3 sequence is 14 residues long. Germline V lookup: CDR1 MNHNS, CDR2 SASEGT. Losses at the gene ends were 11 bases for V and 0 bases for J; bases not matched to a gene: 10. This clonotype was seen ten or more times. The authors amplified TCR beta CDR3 regions from RNA transcripts. First-round RT-PCR relied on HTBI primers, and a second-round multiplex PCR came next. TCRdb redid the calling of the multiplex PCR reads with MiXCR, one entry per CDR3 protein. The sample includes a few hundred thousand distinct CDR3 sequences, roughly 18% of them seen just once.

The sequence derives from a woman aged 18-29 years with Graves' ophthalmopathy. The sequencing input was peripheral blood. The chain has TRBV6-1 and TRBJ2-7, with 7 bases aligning to TRBD2. CDR3 nucleotide sequence: TGTGCCTCCAAGGGGCGGGGGAGCTCCTACGAGCAGTACTTC. Protein product: CASKGRGSSYEQYF.